What follows are 9 T cell receptor beta chains derived from one specimen sequenced in a study of blood T cell repertoires in COVID-19. The method was immunoSEQ multiplex PCR; TCRdb's version includes in-frame clones alone and lacks a portion of them. The sample lists just over 650,000 clones; approximately 90% were seen once. The sample was peripheral blood. The receptor set was obtained from a woman aged 18-29 years with acute or convalescent COVID-19.

The chain joins TRBV4-1 to TRBJ1-2, with no clear D. This CDR3 comprises 13 residues. V gave up 1 base and J gave up 8 bases, with 11 bases separating them. The germline V gene has CDR1 MGHRA and CDR2 YSYEKL. The CDR3: CASSQGALWGYTF. The DNA of the CDR3 is TGCGCCAGCAGCCAAGGGGCCCTGTGGGGCTACACCTTC.

The chain combines TRBV5-1 with TRBJ2-1, with a possible D match to TRBD2 (6 bases). The ends were cut back, 3 bases at V and 5 bases at J, with 18 bases in the middle. Germline lookup yields CDR1 SGHRS and CDR2 YFSETQ. This CDR3 has 16 amino acids. CDR3 amino acids: CASSSAGTSHHNEQFF. In DNA form, the CDR3 reads TGCGCCAGCAGCTCCGCCGGGACTTCTCACCACAATGAGCAGTTCTTC.

The chain combines TRBV30 with TRBJ2-1; 9 positions agree with TRBD1. Unmatched junction bases numbered 4, after V lost 3 bases and J lost 4 bases. The CDR3 spans 14 residues. The V gene's germline CDR1 is GTSNPN and CDR2 SVGIG (reference sequence). The CDR3 reads CAWRGQGLYNEQFF. CDR3 DNA: TGTGCCTGGAGGGGACAGGGACTTTACAATGAGCAGTTCTTC.

This clone appeared a few times. The genes are TRBV5-4 and TRBJ1-1; maybe TRBD1 (5 bases). The germline V gene encodes CDR1 SGHNT and CDR2 YYREEE (reference sequence). CDR3 length equals 14 residues. The ends were cut back, 0 bases at V and 1 base at J, with 7 bases in the middle. In nucleotides, the CDR3 is TGTGCCAGCAGCTTGGGACAGACGAACACTGAAGCTTTCTTT. Translating gives CASSLGQTNTEAFF.

The chain links TRBV21-1 to TRBJ2-7; TRBD2 reflects the table's D call only, with no check against the DNA. TRBV21-1 is marked as a pseudogene. The CDR3 covers 14 residues. The CDR3 DNA follows: TGTGCCACCTCGGAGAACTCTCGTCGCTTCGAGCAGTACTTC. Translation: CATSENSRRFEQYF.

This chain uses TRBV18 with TRBJ2-1; the D gene is possibly TRBD2 (6 bases). V shed 3 bases and J shed 3 bases, with 12 bases lying between them. This CDR3 comprises 15 residues. The germline V gene encodes CDR1 KGHSH and CDR2 LQKENI. The CDR3 is CASSPTRDFYNEQFF. CDR3 nucleotides: TGTGCCAGCTCACCGACCCGGGACTTCTACAATGAGCAGTTCTTC.

This chain joins TRBV14 and TRBJ1-2; D not certain. The CDR3 covers 15 residues. Between the trimmed V and J ends, which lost 4 bases and 4 bases, there was a span of 16 bases. Looked up from germline, CDR1 is SGHDN and CDR2 is FVKESK. For the CDR3, the DNA is TGTGCCAGCAGCCGCTCCCGAGGGCTCAGCTATGGCTACACCTTC. Its protein is CASSRSRGLSYGYTF.

The rearrangement joins TRBV15 to TRBJ1-1; D remains unclear. Trimming took off 0 bases at V and 0 bases at J, with 11 bases between the two ends. The length of the CDR3 is 16 residues. Germline CDR1 and CDR2: LNHNV and YYDKDF (reference sequence). In DNA form, the CDR3 reads TGTGCCACCAGCAGAGATCCGGGGTTTTTGAACACTGAAGCTTTCTTT. Its protein product is CATSRDPGFLNTEAFF.

This chain joins TRBV4-2 and TRBJ1-2; D remains unclear. This CDR3 spans 13 amino acids. Germline CDR1 LGHNA, CDR2 YNFKEQ. Trimming cost V 4 bases and J 6 bases, with 12 bases left between them. CDR3 sequence: CASSPAMRDGYTF. The DNA for the CDR3 is TGTGCCAGCAGCCCGGCTATGAGGGATGGCTACACCTTC.